A selection of T cell receptor beta chains follows, all from one sample in a study of blood T cell repertoires in COVID-19. Sequenced by immunoSEQ multiplex PCR; TCRdb stores in-frame clones only, minus some. Among 50,000 or so clones, roughly 82% were seen once, and the ten largest hold 7.3%. The sequencing sample was made of peripheral blood. The receptors stem from a man aged 35-49 years with acute or convalescent COVID-19. Each CDR3 is given with its conserved first and last residue. The order of the fields is V gene, J gene, CDR3 protein.

TRBV5-1	TRBJ2-5	CASSLGVLAGAQETQYF
TRBV7-3	TRBJ2-3	CASSTTSGGSGRTDTQYF
TRBV29-1	TRBJ2-7	CSVVGQTYEQYF
TRBV6-6	TRBJ1-6	CASNDRSSYNSPLHF
TRBV7-8	TRBJ2-1	CASSLASRGEQFF
TRBV13	TRBJ2-2	CASSLLNFGGLFF
TRBV19	TRBJ1-5	CASTDRTYSNQPQHF
TRBV6-5	TRBJ1-4	CASSYRGLSNEKLFF
TRBV30	TRBJ2-6	CAQRLAGGANVLTF
TRBV6-5	TRBJ2-5	CASRRGIETQYF
TRBV2	TRBJ2-1	CASKQYNEQFF
TRBV19	TRBJ1-2	CASRALRGGRGYGYTF
TRBV30	TRBJ2-7	CAWSLGQGLSEQYF
TRBV3-1/TRBV3-2	TRBJ2-2	CASSQGTYAGELFF
TRBV10-2	TRBJ1-1	CASSPEGTDEAFF
TRBV29-1	TRBJ2-7	CSARSSYEQYF
TRBV28	TRBJ2-7	CASSPDRNYEQYF
TRBV28	TRBJ1-2	CASSLQGPYGYTF
TRBV6-6	TRBJ2-2	CASSPYGGQEYTGELFF
TRBV5-1	TRBJ2-7	CASSLTGPSYEQYF
TRBV9	TRBJ1-6	CASSASGSYNSPLHF
TRBV4-1	TRBJ2-3	CASSQPYTSGGAGDTQYF
TRBV7-3	TRBJ1-6	CASSIGGGLNSPLHF
TRBV9	TRBJ2-3	CASSVSRAGGRTDTQYF
TRBV5-8	TRBJ1-1	CASSPGQGAAENTEAFF
TRBV2	TRBJ1-6	CASSVTGTGARSPLHF
TRBV7-9	TRBJ2-7	CASSILAGMNEQYF
TRBV2	TRBJ1-4	CASSRGPANEKLFF
TRBV7-2	TRBJ2-7	CASSPGTGFSEQYF
TRBV5-1	TRBJ2-7	CASRQDTSGGAYEQYF
TRBV5-1	TRBJ1-2	CASSLVADYGYTF
TRBV5-4	TRBJ2-3	CASRTSPGTDTQYF
TRBV18	TRBJ1-3	CASSLRQGNEDTIYF
TRBV30	TRBJ1-5	CAWSVRGYYSNQPQHF
TRBV5-5	TRBJ2-3	CASSPLRSRDSYTDTQYF
TRBV24-1	TRBJ2-2	CATSDRYSQGAQRTGELFF
TRBV5-5	TRBJ2-3	CASSRTGAFTDTQYF
TRBV19	TRBJ2-2	CASSGGRGNGELFF
TRBV27	TRBJ1-2	CASRSGGRGYTF
TRBV7-2	TRBJ1-1	CASSFQFSAAEAFF
TRBV5-1	TRBJ2-7	CASSLTATEYEQYF
TRBV19	TRBJ1-2	CASTGQLNYGYTF
TRBV5-1	TRBJ1-4	CASRPDRERVKLFF
TRBV27	TRBJ1-1	CASSLIPLQASNTEAFF
TRBV9	TRBJ1-5	CASSVAAQSNQPQHF
TRBV5-1	TRBJ1-2	CASSSRGLDYGYTF
TRBV30	TRBJ2-7	CAWSPASYEQYF
TRBV7-6	TRBJ1-6	CASSLDRDRSSPLHF
TRBV7-9	TRBJ1-2	CASSLSAGVNGYTF
TRBV2	TRBJ1-5	CASSQTGDYQPQHF
TRBV2	TRBJ1-3	CASSEQGFSGNTIYF
TRBV6-5	TRBJ2-7	CAARGGEAGVYEQYF